This T cell receptor beta chain was profiled in a study of T cell responses to AZD1222 COVID-19 vaccine. Study findings and constraints: Clonal diversity was possibly underestimated, and the donors were mostly white British, with more females.

The CDR3 sequence is 14 residues long. CDR1 and CDR2 (germline): MNHEY, SVGAGI. Trimming took off 6 bases at V and 1 base at J, with 12 bases between the two ends. About this clone itself: The antigen is unknown.

Using immunoSEQ multiplex PCR, the repertoire was profiled, and TCRdb retains in-frame clones only, with some absent. Counted here are around 190,000 clones, under 95% occurring once; the ten biggest clones make up around 1.6%. The receptor was derived from an adult who received the AZD1222 COVID-19 vaccine. The chain combines TRBV6-5 with TRBJ1-1; D not resolved. Sequenced material: peripheral blood, taken 28 days after the second AZD1222 dose. DNA of the CDR3: TGTGCCAGCAGGCTCGACCCAAGGAACACTGAAGCTTTCTTT. Translation gives CASRLDPRNTEAFF.